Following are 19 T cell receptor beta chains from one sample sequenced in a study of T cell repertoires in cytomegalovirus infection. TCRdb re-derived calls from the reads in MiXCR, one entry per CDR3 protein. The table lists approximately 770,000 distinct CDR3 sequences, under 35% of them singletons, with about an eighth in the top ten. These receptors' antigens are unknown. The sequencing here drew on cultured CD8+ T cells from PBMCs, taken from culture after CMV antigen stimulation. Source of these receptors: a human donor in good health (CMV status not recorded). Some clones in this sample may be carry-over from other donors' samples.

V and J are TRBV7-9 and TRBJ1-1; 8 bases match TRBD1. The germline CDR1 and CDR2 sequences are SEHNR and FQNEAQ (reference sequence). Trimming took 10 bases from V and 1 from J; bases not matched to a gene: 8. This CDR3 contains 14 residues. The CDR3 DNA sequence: TGTGCCATGACAGGGGTGCTCCGGAACACTGAAGCTTTCTTT. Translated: CAMTGVLRNTEAFF.

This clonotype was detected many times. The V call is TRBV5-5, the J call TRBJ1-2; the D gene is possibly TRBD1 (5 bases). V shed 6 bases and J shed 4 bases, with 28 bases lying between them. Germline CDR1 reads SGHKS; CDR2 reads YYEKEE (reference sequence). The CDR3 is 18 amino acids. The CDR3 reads CASIPDSGPKGSLYGYTF. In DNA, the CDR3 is TGTGCCAGCATCCCGGACTCGGGACCCAAGGGGTCTCTCTATGGCTACACCTTC.

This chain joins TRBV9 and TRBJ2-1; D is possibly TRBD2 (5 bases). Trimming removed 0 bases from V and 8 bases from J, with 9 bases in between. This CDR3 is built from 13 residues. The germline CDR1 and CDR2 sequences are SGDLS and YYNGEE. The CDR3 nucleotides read TGTGCCAGCAGCGTAGCTAGCCGGTATGAGCAGTTCTTC. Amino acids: CASSVASRYEQFF.

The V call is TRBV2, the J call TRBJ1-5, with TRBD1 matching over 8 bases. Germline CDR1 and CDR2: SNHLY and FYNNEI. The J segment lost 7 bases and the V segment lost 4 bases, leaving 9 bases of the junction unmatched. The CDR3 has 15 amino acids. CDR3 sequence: CASSAPDRANQPQHF. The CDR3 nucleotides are TGTGCCAGCAGTGCCCCGGACAGGGCAAACCAGCCCCAGCATTTT.

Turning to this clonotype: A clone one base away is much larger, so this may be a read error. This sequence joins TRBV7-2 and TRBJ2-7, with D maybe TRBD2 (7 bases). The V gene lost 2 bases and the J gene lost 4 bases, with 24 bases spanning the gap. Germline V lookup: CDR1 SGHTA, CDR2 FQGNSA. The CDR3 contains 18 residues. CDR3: CASSLTLLRHREGYEQYF. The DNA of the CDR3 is TGTGCCAGCAGCTTAACTTTATTGCGGCACAGGGAGGGGTACGAGCAGTACTTC.

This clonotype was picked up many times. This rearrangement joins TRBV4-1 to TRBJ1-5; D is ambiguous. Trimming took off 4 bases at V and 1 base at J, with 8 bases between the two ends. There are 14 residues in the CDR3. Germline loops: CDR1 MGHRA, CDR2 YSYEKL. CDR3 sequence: CASSPSWSNQPQHF. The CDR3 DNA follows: TGCGCCAGCAGCCCCTCCTGGAGCAATCAGCCCCAGCATTTT.

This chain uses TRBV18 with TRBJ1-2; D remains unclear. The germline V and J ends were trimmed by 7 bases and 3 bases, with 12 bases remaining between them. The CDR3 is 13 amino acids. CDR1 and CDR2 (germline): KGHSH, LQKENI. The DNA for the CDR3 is TGTGCCAGCTACGAGCCCGGGGACTATGGCTACACCTTC. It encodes CASYEPGDYGYTF.

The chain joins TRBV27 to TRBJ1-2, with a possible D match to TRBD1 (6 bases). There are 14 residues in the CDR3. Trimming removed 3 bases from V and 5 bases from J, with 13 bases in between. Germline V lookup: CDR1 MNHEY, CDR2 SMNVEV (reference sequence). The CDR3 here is CASSFTGTSYGYTF. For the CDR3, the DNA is TGTGCCAGCAGTTTTACCGGGACAAGTTATGGCTACACCTTC.

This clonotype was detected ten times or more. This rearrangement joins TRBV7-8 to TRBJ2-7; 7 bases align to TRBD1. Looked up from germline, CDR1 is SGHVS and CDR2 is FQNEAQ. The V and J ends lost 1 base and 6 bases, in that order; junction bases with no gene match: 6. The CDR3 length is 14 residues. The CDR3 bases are TGTGCCAGCAGCTTAGGCTCAGGGGGATTCGAGCAGTACGTC. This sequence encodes CASSLGSGGFEQYV.

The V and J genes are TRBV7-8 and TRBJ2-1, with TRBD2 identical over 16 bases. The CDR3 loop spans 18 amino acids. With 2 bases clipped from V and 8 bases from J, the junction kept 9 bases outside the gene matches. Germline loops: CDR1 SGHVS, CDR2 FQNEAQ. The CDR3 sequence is CASSLLLAGLAGGDEQFF. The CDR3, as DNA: TGTGCCAGCAGCTTACTTTTGGCGGGACTAGCGGGGGGGGATGAGCAGTTCTTC.

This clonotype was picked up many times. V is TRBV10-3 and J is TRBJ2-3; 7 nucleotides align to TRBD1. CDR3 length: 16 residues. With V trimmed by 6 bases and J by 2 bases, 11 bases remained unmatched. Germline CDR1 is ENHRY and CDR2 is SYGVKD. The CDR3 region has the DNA TGTGCCATCAGCGGACTTAGGGGACAGATCACAGATACGCAGTATTTT. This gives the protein CAISGLRGQITDTQYF.

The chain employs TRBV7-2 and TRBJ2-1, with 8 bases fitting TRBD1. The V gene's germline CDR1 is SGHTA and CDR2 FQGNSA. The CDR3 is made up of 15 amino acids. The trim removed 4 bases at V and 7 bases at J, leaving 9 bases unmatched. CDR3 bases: TGTGCCAGCAGCTCGGGACGGACAGGGAAAAATGAGCAGTTCTTC. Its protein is CASSSGRTGKNEQFF.

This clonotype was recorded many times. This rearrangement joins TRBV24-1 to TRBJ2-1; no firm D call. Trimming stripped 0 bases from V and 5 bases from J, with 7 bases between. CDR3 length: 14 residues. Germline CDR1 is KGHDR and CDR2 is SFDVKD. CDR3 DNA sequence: TGTGCCACCAGTGATTTGCCCCCTCACAATGAGCAGTTCTTC. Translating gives CATSDLPPHNEQFF.

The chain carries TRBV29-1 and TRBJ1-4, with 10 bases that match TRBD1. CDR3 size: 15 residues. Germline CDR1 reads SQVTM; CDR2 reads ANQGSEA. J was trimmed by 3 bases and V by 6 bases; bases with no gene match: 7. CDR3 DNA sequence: TGCAGCGTCGTGGGACAGGGGTTTTCTAATGAAAAACTGTTTTTT. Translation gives CSVVGQGFSNEKLFF. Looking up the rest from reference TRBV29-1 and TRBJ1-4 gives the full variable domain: SAVISQKPSRDICQRGTSLTIQCQVDSQVTMMFWYRQQPGQSLTLIATANQGSEATYESGFVIDKFPISRPNLTFSTLTVSNMSPEDSSIYLCSVVGQGFSNEKLFFGSGTQLSVL.

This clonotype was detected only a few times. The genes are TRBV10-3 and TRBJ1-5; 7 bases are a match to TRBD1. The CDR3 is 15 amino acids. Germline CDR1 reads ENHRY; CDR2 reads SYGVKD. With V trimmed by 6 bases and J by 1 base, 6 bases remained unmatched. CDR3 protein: CAIREGALSNQPQHF. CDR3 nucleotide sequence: TGTGCCATCAGGGAGGGGGCTTTGAGCAATCAGCCCCAGCATTTT.

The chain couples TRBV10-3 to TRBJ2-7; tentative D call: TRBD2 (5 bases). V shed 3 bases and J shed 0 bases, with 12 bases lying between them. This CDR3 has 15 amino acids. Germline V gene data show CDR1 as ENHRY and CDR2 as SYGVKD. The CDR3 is CAISDAEGPSYEQYF. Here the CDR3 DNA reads TGTGCCATCAGTGATGCCGAGGGCCCCTCCTACGAGCAGTACTTC.

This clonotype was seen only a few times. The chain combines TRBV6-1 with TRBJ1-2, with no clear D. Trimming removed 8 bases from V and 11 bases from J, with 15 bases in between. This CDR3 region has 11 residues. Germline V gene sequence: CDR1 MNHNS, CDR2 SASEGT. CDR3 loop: CASGHPAFYTF. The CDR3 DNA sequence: TGTGCCAGCGGGCACCCGGCTTTTTACACCTTC.

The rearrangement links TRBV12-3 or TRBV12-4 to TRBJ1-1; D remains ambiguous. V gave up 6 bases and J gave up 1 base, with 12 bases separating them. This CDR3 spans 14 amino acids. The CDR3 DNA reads TGTGCCAGCAGATACACCCCGGGGAACACTGAAGCTTTCTTT. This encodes CASRYTPGNTEAFF.

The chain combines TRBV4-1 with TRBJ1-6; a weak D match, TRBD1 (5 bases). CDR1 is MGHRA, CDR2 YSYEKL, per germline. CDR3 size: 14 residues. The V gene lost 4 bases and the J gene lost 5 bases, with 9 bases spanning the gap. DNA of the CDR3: TGCGCCAGCAGCCTGACAGCTAATAATTCACCCCTCCACTTT. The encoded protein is CASSLTANNSPLHF.